The clone carrying this T cell receptor beta chain came up many times. The antigen remains unidentified. Germline CDR1 SGHRS, CDR2 YFSETQ. J gave up 2 bases and V 4 bases, and 4 bases lay outside the gene matches. There are 15 residues in the CDR3. The source of the sample is a study of CD8+CD57+ T cells in acquired aplastic anemia. Study conclusions and caveats: The study found no significant CD8+ Simpson's diversity difference between patients and controls.

Profiling that covered TCR beta VDJ and CDR3 relied on genomic DNA as its template. TCRdb independently ran MiXCR on the reads; one entry per CDR3 protein. The table includes a few hundred thousand distinct CDR3 sequences, about two thirds detected once. The rearrangement uses TRBV5-1 and TRBJ2-3; 10 bases map to TRBD2. This receptor was identified in a human donor in good health, serving as a control. The sequenced sample consisted of sorted CD4+, CD8+, or CD8+CD57+ T cells (not recorded which) from PBMCs. The CDR3 loop is CASSVLAGDTDTQYF. CDR3 DNA sequence: TGCGCCAGCAGCGTTCTAGCGGGGGACACAGATACGCAGTATTTT.